This entry describes one T cell receptor beta chain. In germline, CDR1 is SEHNR, CDR2 FQNEAQ (reference sequence). Trimming cost V 5 bases and J 0 bases, with 11 bases left between them. The CDR3 spans 16 residues. This sample is part of a study of blood T cell repertoires in COVID-19. Clones were sequenced by immunoSEQ multiplex PCR, and TCRdb holds only the in-frame ones, with some missing. The data show around 40,000 clones, approximately 87% seen once. The specimen sequenced was peripheral blood. The rearrangement uses TRBV7-9 and TRBJ2-6, with a weak D call TRBD2 (6 bases). The sequence was obtained from a man aged 35-49 years with COVID-19, enrolled during active disease. CDR3 residues: CASSGGAASGANVLTF. CDR3 bases: TGTGCCAGCAGCGGCGGGGCAGCCTCTGGGGCCAACGTCCTGACTTTC.